This T cell receptor beta chain was sequenced in a study of Graves' ophthalmopathy and Graves' hyperthyroidism. Investigators amplified TCR beta CDR3 regions from RNA transcripts. An initial RT-PCR round employing HTBI primers preceded a second-round multiplex PCR. TCRdb re-called the multiplex PCR reads with MiXCR, one entry per CDR3 protein. The sample holds 1 million to 1.3 million distinct CDR3 sequences, roughly two fifths seen once. Trimming took 3 bases from V and 4 from J, leaving 12 bases between them. CDR3 length: 14 amino acids. The germline CDR1 and CDR2 sequences are SEHNR and FQNEAQ (reference sequence). This clonotype has at least ten counts.

This chain uses TRBV7-9 with TRBJ1-2; a weak D match, TRBD1 (6 bases). Sample: peripheral blood or thyroid tissue (not recorded which). This clonotype was sampled from an adult man with Graves' hyperthyroidism. CDR3 region: CASSFLQGSYGYTF. The CDR3 bases are TGTGCCAGCAGCTTTCTGCAGGGGAGCTATGGCTACACCTTC.